The 32 T cell receptor beta chains reported below all come from one sample, sequenced in a study of blood T cell repertoires in COVID-19. Generated by immunoSEQ multiplex PCR, the TCRdb table keeps only in-frame clones and is missing some. Of 100,000 to 150,000 clones in the sample, 88% are singletons; the top ten hold 10%. What was sequenced was peripheral blood. The receptor set was obtained from a man in his fifties or sixties with acute or convalescent COVID-19.

The chain combines TRBV19 with TRBJ2-7; possibly TRBD2 for D (6 bases). Trimming stripped 5 bases from V and 1 base from J, with 15 bases between. This CDR3 has 15 amino acids. Germline CDR1 LNHDA, CDR2 SQIVND (reference sequence). The CDR3 coding sequence is TGTGCCAGTAGTCAAAGCGGGCGCCCTTCCTACGAGCAGTACTTC. This sequence encodes CASSQSGRPSYEQYF.

CDR3 DNA sequence: TGTGCCAGCAGTTCGCCCCTGACCTCACCCGAGAGGGAAAAACTGTTTTTT. Protein product: CASSSPLTSPEREKLFF. J is TRBJ1-4 and V is TRBV28, with no clear D. The V gene lost 4 bases and the J gene lost 8 bases, with 23 bases spanning the gap. The CDR3 length is 17 residues. Looked up from germline, CDR1 is MDHEN and CDR2 is SYDVKM.

This rearrangement joins TRBV5-1 to TRBJ1-2, with D tentatively TRBD1 (6 bases). Between the trimmed V and J ends, which lost 2 bases and 1 base, there was a span of 12 bases. The CDR3 contains 15 residues. Germline V gene data show CDR1 as SGHRS and CDR2 as YFSETQ. CDR3 loop: CASSFGTHINYGYTF. The DNA for the CDR3 is TGCGCCAGCAGCTTCGGGACACATATTAACTATGGCTACACCTTC.

The genes are TRBV29-1 and TRBJ1-5, with no clear D. The CDR3 length is 13 residues. The V gene lost 6 bases and the J gene lost 7 bases, with 16 bases spanning the gap. Germline lookup yields CDR1 SQVTM and CDR2 ANQGSEA. The CDR3 here is CSVVNQPGQPQHF. The CDR3 nucleotides are TGCAGCGTCGTAAATCAGCCGGGGCAGCCCCAGCATTTT.

The chain has TRBV28 and TRBJ1-1, with no clear D. The CDR3 covers 13 residues. CDR1 MDHEN and CDR2 SYDVKM come from the germline V gene. Trimming stripped 5 bases from V and 0 bases from J, with 7 bases between. CDR3 sequence (DNA): TGTGCCAGCAGTCCCGTTATGAACACTGAAGCTTTCTTT. Translated, it gives CASSPVMNTEAFF.

The chain employs TRBV5-8 and TRBJ1-2; D unresolved. The CDR3 consists of 13 residues. V lost 2 bases to trimming and J lost 4 bases, with 9 bases between them. Germline V gene data show CDR1 as SGHTS and CDR2 as YDEGEE. In DNA, the CDR3 is TGTGCCAGCAGCTTTCAGGCTACCTATGGCTACACCTTC. This codes for CASSFQATYGYTF.

The chain recombines TRBV6-5 with TRBJ1-3; D unresolved. Germline values: CDR1 MNHEY, CDR2 SVGAGI. The CDR3 extends over 15 amino acids. V gave up 0 bases and J gave up 0 bases, with 6 bases separating them. DNA for the CDR3: TGTGCCAGCAGTTACTCCCAAGCCTCTGGAAACACCATATATTTT. Translating it yields CASSYSQASGNTIYF.

The V call is TRBV5-4, the J call TRBJ1-1; 8 bases map to TRBD1. The V segment lost 2 bases and the J segment 4 bases; nucleotides outside the gene matches: 10. Germline V gives CDR1 SGHNT, CDR2 YYREEE (reference sequence). CDR3 size: 16 residues. CDR3 coding DNA: TGTGCCAGCAGCTTAGGGGTTGGGACAGGCGGCACTGAAGCTTTCTTT. Translating gives CASSLGVGTGGTEAFF.

The CDR3 coding sequence is TGTGCCATCAGTGAGCGGCCACGGGAGGGCGGGGAGCAGTTCTTC. This codes for CAISERPREGGEQFF. The chain is built from TRBV10-3 and TRBJ2-1; 8 nucleotides agree with TRBD2. CDR3 size: 15 residues. Unmatched junction bases numbered 10, after V lost 2 bases and J lost 10 bases. The germline V gene has CDR1 ENHRY and CDR2 SYGVKD.

The V call is TRBV28, the J call TRBJ1-2, with 7 nucleotides matching TRBD1. Germline V gene data show CDR1 as MDHEN and CDR2 as SYDVKM. The CDR3 spans 15 residues. Trimming took 7 bases from V and 8 from J; bases not matched to a gene: 16. The CDR3 region is CASTPPGQVKSGYTF. In DNA, the CDR3 is TGTGCCAGCACCCCCCCTGGACAGGTCAAGTCGGGCTACACCTTC.

The chain carries TRBV4-1 and TRBJ1-2, with TRBD1 matching 10 bases. The CDR3 is 14 amino acids. CDR1 and CDR2 (germline): MGHRA, YSYEKL. Trimming at V came to 3 bases and at J to 11 bases, leaving 9 bases not matched to a gene. CDR3 DNA sequence: TGCGCCAGCAGCCAGACAGGGGGCCCTCCCCAATACACCTTC. Its protein product is CASSQTGGPPQYTF.

The chain combines TRBV28 with TRBJ1-4, with D perhaps matching TRBD1 (5 bases). The CDR3 totals 15 residues. Trimming took 5 bases from V and 8 from J, leaving 18 bases between them. The germline V gene encodes CDR1 MDHEN and CDR2 SYDVKM. The CDR3 DNA reads as TGTGCCAGCAGTCAGCGGGGGACGGTGGGAGAAAAACTGTTTTTT. This sequence encodes CASSQRGTVGEKLFF. Complete variable domain (other parts from reference TRBV28 and TRBJ1-4): DVKVTQSSRYLVKRTGEKVFLECVQDMDHENMFWYRQDPGLGLRLIYFSYDVKMKEKGDIPEGYSVSREKKERFSLILESASTNQTSMYLCASSQRGTVGEKLFFGSGTQLSVL.

The chain joins TRBV29-1 to TRBJ2-3; tentatively, D is TRBD1 (6 bases). CDR3 length: 13 amino acids. Germline CDR1 and CDR2: SQVTM and ANQGSEA. The germline V and J ends were trimmed by 3 bases and 1 base, with 8 bases remaining between them. The CDR3, as DNA: TGCAGCGTTGAGAACAGGGGCACAGATACGCAGTATTTT. Its translation is CSVENRGTDTQYF.

The rearrangement uses TRBV7-2 and TRBJ2-7; 7 bases fit TRBD2. This CDR3 spans 14 amino acids. Per the germline V gene, CDR1 is SGHTA and CDR2 is FQGNSA. Germline trimming cut 2 bases from V and 6 bases from J; bases unmatched to any gene: 7. CDR3: CASSLRAGPLEQYF. In DNA form, the CDR3 reads TGTGCCAGCAGCTTAAGAGCGGGACCCCTCGAGCAGTACTTC. Filled out from reference TRBV7-2 and TRBJ2-7, the complete variable domain reads GAGVSQSPSNKVTEKGKDVELRCDPISGHTALYWYRQSLGQGLEFLIYFQGNSAPDKSGLPSDRFSAERTGGSVSTLTIQRTQQEDSAVYLCASSLRAGPLEQYFGPGTRLTVT.

This chain connects TRBV5-4 to TRBJ2-1; a weak D match, TRBD1 (6 bases). This CDR3 has 17 residues. V gave up 4 bases and J gave up 3 bases, with 20 bases separating them. Germline CDR1 is SGHNT and CDR2 is YYREEE (reference sequence). In DNA form, the CDR3 reads TGTGCCAGCAGCGTGGCTTCGACAGGCAAAAACTACAATGAGCAGTTCTTC. This gives the protein CASSVASTGKNYNEQFF.

This clone was seen just once. V gene TRBV7-9 combines with J gene TRBJ2-7; 7 nucleotides align to TRBD1. The germline V gene has CDR1 SEHNR and CDR2 FQNEAQ (reference sequence). V trimming: 5 bases; J trimming: 0 bases; junction bases outside the gene matches: 4. The CDR3 totals 14 residues. The CDR3 sequence: CASSPRDSSYEQYF. The CDR3 nucleotides read TGTGCCAGCAGCCCCCGGGACAGCTCCTACGAGCAGTACTTC.

This sequence joins TRBV28 and TRBJ2-2; a weak D match, TRBD1 (7 bases). V shed 5 bases and J shed 3 bases, with 16 bases lying between them. Germline V CDR1 and CDR2: MDHEN, SYDVKM. This CDR3 contains 16 residues. CDR3 sequence (DNA): TGTGCCAGCAGTCCCAGGGGGACTGGGGACACCGGGGAGCTGTTTTTT. This translates into CASSPRGTGDTGELFF. The whole variable domain, filled in from reference TRBV28 and TRBJ2-2, reads DVKVTQSSRYLVKRTGEKVFLECVQDMDHENMFWYRQDPGLGLRLIYFSYDVKMKEKGDIPEGYSVSREKKERFSLILESASTNQTSMYLCASSPRGTGDTGELFFGEGSRLTVL.

This chain connects TRBV18 to TRBJ2-5; 12 bases match TRBD1. J lost 4 bases, V lost 6 bases, and 12 bases had no gene match. CDR3 length equals 17 residues. Germline V gene data show CDR1 as KGHSH and CDR2 as LQKENI. The CDR3 DNA follows: TGTGCCAGCTCCCCCTTGGAGGGACAGGGGGCCTTAGAGACCCAGTACTTC. As protein: CASSPLEGQGALETQYF.

The rearrangement joins TRBV9 to TRBJ1-4, with TRBD1 as a possible D gene (6 bases). The CDR3 consists of 11 residues. CDR1 SGDLS and CDR2 YYNGEE come from the germline V gene. The ends were cut back, 4 bases at V and 8 bases at J, with 6 bases in the middle. The CDR3 DNA reads TGTGCCAGCAGCCAGGGGGAAAAACTGTTTTTT. Encoded protein: CASSQGEKLFF.

The rearrangement joins TRBV11-2 to TRBJ1-4; 8 bases match TRBD1. This CDR3 spans 16 amino acids. With V trimmed by 3 bases and J by 1 base, 4 bases remained unmatched. The germline V gene has CDR1 SGHAT and CDR2 FQNNGV. Here the CDR3 reads CASSFGGQGTNEKLFF. In DNA, the CDR3 is TGTGCCAGCAGCTTTGGAGGACAGGGAACTAATGAAAAACTGTTTTTT.

Only one count was recorded for this clone. This sequence joins TRBV19 and TRBJ1-1, with TRBD1 matching 7 bases. V lost 3 bases, J lost 10 bases, and 5 bases stayed unmatched. CDR1 is LNHDA and CDR2 is SQIVND in the germline V gene (reference sequence). The CDR3 contains 12 residues. Here the CDR3 DNA reads TGTGCCAGTAGTATTCTGCAGGGGGGAGCTTTCTTT. This sequence encodes CASSILQGGAFF. The full variable domain, with the rest looked up from reference TRBV19 and TRBJ1-1, is DGGITQSPKYLFRKEGQNVTLSCEQNLNHDAMYWYRQDPGQGLRLIYYSQIVNDFQKGDIAEGYSVSREKKESFPLTVTSAQKNPTAFYLCASSILQGGAFFGQGTRLTVV.

V gene TRBV10-3 combines with J gene TRBJ2-2, with 8 bases lining up with TRBD1. Germline V lookup: CDR1 ENHRY, CDR2 SYGVKD. This CDR3 contains 17 residues. J gave up 2 bases and V 6 bases, and 11 bases lay outside the gene matches. In DNA form, the CDR3 reads TGTGCCATCAGGGGATACGGACAGGGCCTTAACACCGGGGAGCTGTTTTTT. Protein: CAIRGYGQGLNTGELFF.

This chain joins TRBV10-1 and TRBJ2-5; TRBD1 matches at 7 bases. The CDR3 has 14 residues. The germline V gene encodes CDR1 WNHNN and CDR2 SYGVQD (reference sequence). V gave up 5 bases and J gave up 2 bases; unmatched junction bases: 5. The CDR3 bases are TGCGCCAGCAGTCGGACAGGCACGCAAGAGACCCAGTACTTC. It codes for CASSRTGTQETQYF.

The genes are TRBV6-6 and TRBJ1-2, with 10 positions matching TRBD1. Germline V lookup: CDR1 MNHNY, CDR2 SVGAGI (reference sequence). V lost 6 bases and J lost 4; bases outside the gene matches: 8. This CDR3 contains 15 residues. The CDR3 region has the DNA TGTGCCAGCAGGCGCGACAGGGGGCTTAGCTATGGCTACACCTTC. Translation: CASRRDRGLSYGYTF.

This clone was seen only once. The chain links TRBV6-5 to TRBJ1-1; TRBD1 matches 7 bases. Germline V gene sequence: CDR1 MNHEY, CDR2 SVGAGI. The ends lost 7 bases at V and 0 bases at J; junction bases unmatched: 8. This CDR3 is 15 amino acids long. CDR3 in amino acids: CASTTPGQMNTEAFF. The CDR3 bases are TGTGCCAGCACCACCCCGGGACAGATGAACACTGAAGCTTTCTTT.

The CDR3 coding sequence is TGTGCCAGCAGTGATACAGGGGGCGGGAGAGCTTTCTTT. Translated: CASSDTGGGRAFF. The chain couples TRBV2 to TRBJ1-1; 9 nucleotides align to TRBD1. Germline V CDR1 and CDR2: SNHLY, FYNNEI. CDR3 size: 13 residues. V lost 3 bases and J lost 10; bases outside the gene matches: 6. Drawing the rest from reference TRBV2 and TRBJ1-1, the complete variable domain is EPEVTQTPSHQVTQMGQEVILRCVPISNHLYFYWYRQILGQKVEFLVSFYNNEISEKSEIFDDQFSVERPDGSNFTLKIRSTKLEDSAMYFCASSDTGGGRAFFGQGTRLTVV.

A remark on this clone: This same CDR3 is encoded by further DNA sequences in the sample. This rearrangement joins TRBV5-1 to TRBJ1-1; 11 nucleotides agree with TRBD1. The CDR3 has 14 amino acids. Trimming took 3 bases from V and 4 from J; bases not matched to a gene: 2. The V gene's germline CDR1 is SGHRS and CDR2 YFSETQ. CDR3 nucleotide sequence: TGCGCCAGCAGCTGGGGGACAGGGGGCACTGAAGCTTTCTTT. This gives the protein CASSWGTGGTEAFF.

The genes are TRBV7-3 and TRBJ1-1; D unresolved. The CDR3 has 13 residues. V gave up 1 base and J gave up 1 base, with 4 bases separating them. Germline-derived CDR1 and CDR2 are SGHTA and FQGTGA. CDR3 sequence (DNA): TGTGCCAGCAGCTTAAGGCAGAACACTGAAGCTTTCTTT. Translated, it gives CASSLRQNTEAFF.

This clone was recorded only once. The chain has TRBV7-2 and TRBJ1-1; TRBD1 is a possible D gene (6 bases). The V gene lost 7 bases and the J gene lost 0 bases, with 12 bases spanning the gap. Germline values: CDR1 SGHTA, CDR2 FQGNSA. The CDR3 runs to 14 residues. CDR3 DNA: TGTGCCAGCAACGCAGGGGCTGTGAACACTGAAGCTTTCTTT. This sequence encodes CASNAGAVNTEAFF.

The chain recombines TRBV10-1 with TRBJ1-6; 9 nucleotides line up with TRBD1. Losses at the gene ends were 6 bases for V and 10 bases for J; bases not matched to a gene: 10. The CDR3 is made up of 15 amino acids. Germline values: CDR1 WNHNN, CDR2 SYGVQD (reference sequence). CDR3 residues: CASSRTGGHQSPLHF. Written as DNA, the CDR3 is TGCGCCAGCAGCCGAACAGGGGGCCATCAATCACCCCTCCACTTT.

V and J are TRBV7-9 and TRBJ1-4, with TRBD1 matching 11 bases. The V segment lost 5 bases and the J segment 6 bases; nucleotides outside the gene matches: 5. The CDR3 totals 15 residues. Germline CDR1 and CDR2: SEHNR and FQNEAQ (reference sequence). Here the CDR3 DNA reads TGTGCCAGCAGCCCAGGGACAGGGGGGGATGAAAAACTGTTTTTT. It encodes CASSPGTGGDEKLFF.

The genes are TRBV5-6 and TRBJ1-2; 8 bases align to TRBD1. Germline V lookup: CDR1 SGHDT, CDR2 YYEEEE. V gave up 0 bases and J gave up 8 bases; unmatched junction bases: 6. This CDR3 has 14 residues. Here the CDR3 reads CASSLGGQGRGYTF. CDR3 sequence (DNA): TGTGCCAGCAGCTTGGGAGGACAGGGACGGGGCTACACCTTC.